Listed below are T cell receptor beta chains from one sample, sequenced in a study of regulatory T cells in long-lasting Graves disease. TCRdb ran MiXCR on the multiplex PCR reads and lists one entry per CDR3 protein. The sample records over 350,000 distinct CDR3 sequences, 15% being singletons. The same data also went into a second study, on T cells in Graves' hyperthyroidism and ophthalmopathy.

The sequences come from peripheral blood mononuclear cells (PBMCs), collected at new diagnosis, from a patient treated with antithyroid drugs. These receptors were obtained from a middle-aged woman with Graves disease. Each CDR3 is given with its conserved first and last residue. D genes are given only for firm matches. Only some rows state a clone size, as once, few, many or a class for expanded clones.

d_call j_call v_call clone_size cdr3_aa cdr3_nt
TRBD2 TRBJ2-1 TRBV29-1 NA CSVEEAGNEQFF TGCAGCGTTGAGGAAGCGGGGAATGAGCAGTTCTTC
NA TRBJ2-3 TRBV15 NA CATSRGGRRLADTQYF TGTGCCACCAGCAGAGGGGGCAGGAGGCTCGCAGATACGCAGTATTTT
NA TRBJ2-5 TRBV12-3/TRBV12-4 NA CASSPGTGTAQETQYF TGTGCCAGCAGTCCCGGGACTGGCACTGCACAAGAGACCCAGTACTTC
NA TRBJ2-7 TRBV14 many CASSQEGHEQYF TGTGCCAGCAGCCAAGAGGGCCACGAGCAGTACTTC
NA TRBJ2-1 TRBV4-2 NA CASSQRGYNEQFF TGTGCCAGCAGCCAGAGGGGCTACAATGAGCAGTTCTTC
NA TRBJ2-3 TRBV18 few CASSPSGLDTQYF TGTGCCAGCTCACCTTCCGGGTTAGATACGCAGTATTTT
TRBD2 TRBJ2-1 TRBV7-2 many CASSLEGLAGAQFF TGTGCCAGCAGCTTAGAGGGACTAGCGGGAGCGCAGTTCTTC
NA TRBJ2-7 TRBV6-2/TRBV6-3 few CASTTGGKSSYEQYF TGTGCCAGCACCACTGGGGGCAAAAGCTCCTACGAGCAGTACTTC
NA TRBJ2-2 TRBV6-1 many CASSEALLGFENTGELFF TGTGCCAGCAGTGAAGCGCTTCTTGGTTTCGAAAACACCGGGGAGCTGTTTTTT
NA TRBJ1-1 TRBV3-1 many CASSLSSGNTEAFF TGTGCCAGCAGCCTAAGTTCGGGGAACACTGAAGCTTTCTTT
NA TRBJ2-1 TRBV20-1 few CSARPDSGSSYNEQFF TGCAGTGCTAGACCCGATAGCGGCAGCTCCTACAATGAGCAGTTCTTC
TRBD1 TRBJ2-1 TRBV6-2/TRBV6-3 many CASRPSGDRGGEQFF TGTGCCAGCAGACCCTCGGGGGACAGGGGCGGTGAGCAGTTCTTC
NA TRBJ1-2 TRBV20-1 many CSAPFGAGSYTF TGCAGTGCACCGTTTGGGGCGGGGAGCTACACCTTC
NA TRBJ2-2 TRBV28 many CASSLYGTGELFF TGTGCCAGCAGTTTATACGGCACCGGGGAGCTGTTTTTT
NA TRBJ2-5 TRBV2 NA CASTVGGRETQYF TGTGCCAGCACTGTGGGGGGACGCGAGACCCAGTACTTC
TRBD1 TRBJ2-1 TRBV2 many CASSGWTGPNNEQFF TGTGCCAGCAGTGGATGGACAGGGCCCAACAATGAGCAGTTCTTC
TRBD2 TRBJ2-3 TRBV15 few CATSTSGGPSDTQYF TGTGCCACCAGTACTAGCGGGGGCCCATCCGATACGCAGTATTTT
TRBD1 TRBJ2-7 TRBV28 many CASSNRGLSYEQYF TGTGCCAGCAGCAACAGGGGTCTTTCCTACGAGCAGTACTTC
NA TRBJ2-5 TRBV28 many CASSFPHRETQYF TGTGCCAGCAGTTTCCCACATAGGGAGACCCAGTACTTC
TRBD1 TRBJ2-3 TRBV30 NA CAWAGGSRAQYF TGTGCCTGGGCAGGGGGCTCACGTGCGCAGTATTTT
TRBD2 TRBJ2-5 TRBV11-3 few CASSLEGLAGVRETQYF TGTGCCAGCAGCTTAGAGGGTCTAGCGGGAGTAAGAGAGACCCAGTACTTC
TRBD1 TRBJ1-4 TRBV12-3/TRBV12-4 many CASSLKGQGPTNEKLFF TGTGCCAGCAGTTTAAAGGGACAGGGACCAACTAATGAAAAACTGTTTTTT
NA TRBJ2-3 TRBV12-3/TRBV12-4 many CASSSSSSLGGGTQYF TGTGCCAGCAGTTCCTCGAGTTCCCTCGGCGGGGGCACGCAGTATTTT
NA TRBJ2-2 TRBV6-1 few CASSQGAVANTGELFF TGTGCCAGCAGTCAAGGGGCCGTCGCGAACACCGGGGAGCTGTTTTTT
TRBD2 TRBJ2-1 TRBV7-9 NA CASSLSTSGRREQFF TGTGCCAGCAGCTTAAGTACTAGCGGGAGACGTGAGCAGTTCTTC
NA TRBJ2-1 TRBV12-3/TRBV12-4 many CASSFSGLGVYNEQFF TGTGCCAGCAGTTTTAGTGGCTTAGGGGTATACAATGAGCAGTTCTTC
TRBD2 TRBJ2-1 TRBV11-3 NA CASSLPGLAGTEQFF TGTGCCAGCAGCCTACCGGGACTAGCGGGGACTGAGCAGTTCTTC
TRBD2 TRBJ2-7 TRBV19 many CASSSGLAGAYEQYF TGTGCCAGCAGTTCGGGACTAGCGGGGGCCTACGAGCAGTACTTC
NA TRBJ2-2 TRBV5-1 many CASSPGGQGAGELFF TGCGCCAGCAGCCCAGGAGGGCAGGGTGCCGGGGAGCTGTTTTTT
NA TRBJ2-3 TRBV6-5 many CASSSMRLGAPDTQYF TGTGCCAGCAGTTCCATGCGTTTAGGGGCCCCAGATACGCAGTATTTT
NA TRBJ2-2 TRBV27 many CASSLIDQNGELFF TGTGCCAGCAGTTTAATAGACCAGAACGGGGAGCTGTTTTTT
NA TRBJ1-2 TRBV24-1 many CATSDSPGGGSYGYTF TGTGCCACCAGTGATTCGCCGGGGGGAGGATCCTATGGCTACACCTTC
NA TRBJ2-7 TRBV20-1 few CSARDRWQSSYEQYF TGCAGTGCTAGAGATCGTTGGCAGAGCTCCTACGAGCAGTACTTC
NA TRBJ2-4 TRBV6-2/TRBV6-3 NA CASRSTLAKNIQYF TGTGCCAGCAGGTCAACTTTAGCCAAAAACATTCAGTACTTC
TRBD1 TRBJ2-1 TRBV11-2 NA CASSVGDSRNEQFF TGTGCCAGCAGCGTAGGGGACAGCCGTAATGAGCAGTTCTTC
NA TRBJ1-1 TRBV20-1 NA CSANYGTEAFF TGCAGTGCTAACTATGGCACTGAAGCTTTCTTT
NA TRBJ2-6 TRBV19 NA CASQSAGAGANVLTF TGTGCCAGTCAAAGTGCAGGCGCTGGGGCCAACGTCCTGACTTTC
NA TRBJ2-1 TRBV18 many CASSEMRTRAGDYNEQFF TGTGCCAGCTCCGAAATGCGGACCAGGGCAGGAGACTACAATGAGCAGTTCTTC
NA TRBJ2-6 TRBV7-9 NA CASSLSRGSGANVLTF TGTGCCAGCAGCCTTAGCCGGGGCTCTGGGGCCAACGTCCTGACTTTC
TRBD1 TRBJ2-2 TRBV11-2 many CASSSGSTGQTGELFF TGTGCCAGCAGCTCAGGATCGACAGGGCAAACCGGGGAGCTGTTTTTT
NA TRBJ1-2 TRBV7-9 few CASSLRNYGYTF TGTGCCAGCAGCCTACGAAACTATGGCTACACCTTC
TRBD2 TRBJ2-1 TRBV3-1 many CASSQESPSGGNEQFF TGTGCCAGCAGCCAAGAGAGTCCTAGCGGGGGAAATGAGCAGTTCTTC
TRBD1 TRBJ2-1 TRBV4-1 many CASSQDRTGDGEQFF TGCGCCAGCAGCCAAGATAGGACAGGGGATGGTGAGCAGTTCTTC
NA TRBJ1-1 TRBV5-4 many CASSSITVDVLNTEAFF TGTGCCAGCAGCTCCATAACCGTCGACGTCTTGAACACTGAAGCTTTCTTT
NA TRBJ2-5 TRBV5-1 many CASSTAGRETQYF TGCGCCAGCAGCACGGCGGGCAGAGAGACCCAGTACTTC
TRBD1 TRBJ2-3 TRBV24-1 once CATGDRTEADTQYF TGTGCCACCGGGGACAGGACCGAGGCAGATACGCAGTATTTT
NA TRBJ2-3 TRBV20-1 few CSAIDRERTDTQYF TGCAGTGCCATAGACCGGGAGCGCACAGATACGCAGTATTTT
NA TRBJ1-6 TRBV12-3/TRBV12-4 many CASSFSGRNSPLHF TGTGCCAGCAGTTTTTCAGGGCGGAATTCACCCCTCCACTTT
TRBD2 TRBJ2-3 TRBV3-1 NA CASSQGLAPDTQYF TGTGCCAGCAGCCAAGGACTAGCCCCCGATACGCAGTATTTT
TRBD1 TRBJ2-4 TRBV25-1 NA CASSGDRANIQYF TGTGCCAGCAGTGGGGACAGGGCAAACATTCAGTACTTC